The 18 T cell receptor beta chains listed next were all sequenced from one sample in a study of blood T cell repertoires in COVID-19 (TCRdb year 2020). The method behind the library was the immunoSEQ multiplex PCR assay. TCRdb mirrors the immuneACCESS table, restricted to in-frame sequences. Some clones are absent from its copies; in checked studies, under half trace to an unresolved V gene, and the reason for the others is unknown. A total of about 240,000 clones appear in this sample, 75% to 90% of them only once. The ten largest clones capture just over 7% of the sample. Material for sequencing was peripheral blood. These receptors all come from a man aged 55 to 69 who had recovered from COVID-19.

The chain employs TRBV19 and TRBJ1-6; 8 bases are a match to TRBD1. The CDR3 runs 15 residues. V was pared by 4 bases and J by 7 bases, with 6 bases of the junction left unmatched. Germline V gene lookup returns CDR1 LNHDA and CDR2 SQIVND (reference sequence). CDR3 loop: CASSSDRGGNSPLHF. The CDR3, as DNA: TGTGCCAGTAGTAGCGACAGGGGAGGGAATTCACCCCTCCACTTT.

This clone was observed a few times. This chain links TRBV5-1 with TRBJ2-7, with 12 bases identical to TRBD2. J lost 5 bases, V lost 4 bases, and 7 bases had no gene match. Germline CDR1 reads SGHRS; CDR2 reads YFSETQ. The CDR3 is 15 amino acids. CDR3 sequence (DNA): TGCGCCAGCAGCCCCGGGACTAGCGGGTCCCACGAGCAGTACGTC. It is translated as CASSPGTSGSHEQYV.

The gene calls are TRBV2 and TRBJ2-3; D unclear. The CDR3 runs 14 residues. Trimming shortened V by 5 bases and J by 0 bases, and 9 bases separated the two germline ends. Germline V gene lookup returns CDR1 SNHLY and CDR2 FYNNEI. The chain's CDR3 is CASSPAGSTDTQYF. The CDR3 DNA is TGTGCCAGCAGTCCGGCAGGAAGCACAGATACGCAGTATTTT. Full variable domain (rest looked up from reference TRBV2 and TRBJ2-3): EPEVTQTPSHQVTQMGQEVILRCVPISNHLYFYWYRQILGQKVEFLVSFYNNEISEKSEIFDDQFSVERPDGSNFTLKIRSTKLEDSAMYFCASSPAGSTDTQYFGPGTRLTVL.

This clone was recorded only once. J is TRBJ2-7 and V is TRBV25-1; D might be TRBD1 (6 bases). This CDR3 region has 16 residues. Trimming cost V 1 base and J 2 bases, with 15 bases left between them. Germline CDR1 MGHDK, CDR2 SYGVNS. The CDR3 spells CASSELAPGQAYEQYF. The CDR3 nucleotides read TGTGCCAGCAGTGAATTGGCCCCGGGACAAGCCTACGAGCAGTACTTC.

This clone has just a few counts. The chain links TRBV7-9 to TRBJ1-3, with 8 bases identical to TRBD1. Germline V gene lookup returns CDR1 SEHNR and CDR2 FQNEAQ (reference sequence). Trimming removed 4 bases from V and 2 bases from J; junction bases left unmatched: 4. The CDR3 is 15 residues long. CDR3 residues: CASSSAGGTGNTIYF. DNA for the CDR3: TGTGCCAGCAGCTCCGCAGGGGGCACTGGAAACACCATATATTTT.

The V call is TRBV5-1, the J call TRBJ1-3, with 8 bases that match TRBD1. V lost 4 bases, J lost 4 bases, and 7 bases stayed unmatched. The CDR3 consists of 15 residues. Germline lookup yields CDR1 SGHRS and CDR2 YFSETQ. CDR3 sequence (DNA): TGCGCCAGCAGCCTAGGGACAGGACTAGGAAACACCATATATTTT. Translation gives CASSLGTGLGNTIYF.

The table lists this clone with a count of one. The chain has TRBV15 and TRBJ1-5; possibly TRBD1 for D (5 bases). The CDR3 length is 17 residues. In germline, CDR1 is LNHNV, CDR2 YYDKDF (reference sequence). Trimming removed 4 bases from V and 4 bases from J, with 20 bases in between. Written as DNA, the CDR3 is TGTGCCACCAGCATGATCGGGACTTCCTATGGGAATCAGCCCCAGCATTTT. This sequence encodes CATSMIGTSYGNQPQHF.

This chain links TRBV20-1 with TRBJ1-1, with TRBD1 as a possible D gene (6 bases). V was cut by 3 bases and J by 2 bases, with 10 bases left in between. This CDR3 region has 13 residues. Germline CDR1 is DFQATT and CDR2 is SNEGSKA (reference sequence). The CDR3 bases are TGCAGTGCTAGTGACAGGATTAACACTGAAGCTTTCTTT. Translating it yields CSASDRINTEAFF.

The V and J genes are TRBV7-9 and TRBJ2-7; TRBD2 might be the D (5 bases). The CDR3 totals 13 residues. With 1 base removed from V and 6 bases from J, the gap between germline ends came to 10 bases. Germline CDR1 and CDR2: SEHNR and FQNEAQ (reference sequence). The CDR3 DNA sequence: TGTGCCAGCAGCTTAGGGGATGCGGGCGAGCAGTACTTC. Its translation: CASSLGDAGEQYF.

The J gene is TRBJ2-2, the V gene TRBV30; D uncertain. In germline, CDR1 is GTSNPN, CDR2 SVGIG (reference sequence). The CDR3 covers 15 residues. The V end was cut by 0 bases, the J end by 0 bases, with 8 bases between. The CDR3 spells CAWSVLDSNTGELFF. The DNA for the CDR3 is TGTGCCTGGAGTGTACTTGACTCGAACACCGGGGAGCTGTTTTTT.

The CDR3 region is CASSLRGGGTGELFF. In DNA form, the CDR3 reads TGTGCCAGCAGCTTACGTGGGGGAGGCACCGGGGAGCTGTTTTTT. This chain connects TRBV11-2 to TRBJ2-2; possibly TRBD2 for D (6 bases). This CDR3 spans 15 amino acids. The V and J ends lost 2 bases and 4 bases respectively, with 11 bases between them. The germline V gene encodes CDR1 SGHAT and CDR2 FQNNGV.

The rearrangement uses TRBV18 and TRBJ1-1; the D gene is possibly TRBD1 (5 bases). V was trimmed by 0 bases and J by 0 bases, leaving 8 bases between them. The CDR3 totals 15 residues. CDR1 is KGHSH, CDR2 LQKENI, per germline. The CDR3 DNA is TGTGCCAGCTCACCACCATCGACAGTGAACACTGAAGCTTTCTTT. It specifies CASSPPSTVNTEAFF.

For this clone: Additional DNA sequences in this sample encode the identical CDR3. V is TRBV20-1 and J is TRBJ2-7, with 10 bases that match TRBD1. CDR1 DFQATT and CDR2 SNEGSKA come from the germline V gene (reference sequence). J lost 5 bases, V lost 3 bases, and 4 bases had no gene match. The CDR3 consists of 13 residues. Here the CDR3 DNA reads TGCAGTGCTAGTCGGGACAGGGGTAACGAGCAGTACTTC. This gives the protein CSASRDRGNEQYF.

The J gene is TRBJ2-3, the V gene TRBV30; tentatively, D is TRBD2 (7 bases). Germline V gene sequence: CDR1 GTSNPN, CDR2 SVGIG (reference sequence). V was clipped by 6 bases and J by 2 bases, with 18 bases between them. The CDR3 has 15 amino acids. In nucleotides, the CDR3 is TGTGCCTGTCTCGCGGGAGAGGGGGACACAGATACGCAGTATTTT. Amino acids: CACLAGEGDTDTQYF.

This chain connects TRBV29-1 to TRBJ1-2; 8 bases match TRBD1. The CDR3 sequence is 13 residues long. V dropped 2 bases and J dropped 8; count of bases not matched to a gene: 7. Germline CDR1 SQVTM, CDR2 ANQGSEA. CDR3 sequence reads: CSVESGGARGYTF. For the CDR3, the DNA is TGCAGCGTTGAATCAGGGGGCGCGCGGGGCTACACCTTC.

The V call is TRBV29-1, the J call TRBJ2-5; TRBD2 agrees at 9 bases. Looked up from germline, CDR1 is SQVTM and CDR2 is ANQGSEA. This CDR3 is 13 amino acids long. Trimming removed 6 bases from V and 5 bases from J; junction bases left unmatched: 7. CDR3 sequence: CSVGSGGGETQYF. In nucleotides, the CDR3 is TGCAGCGTCGGTAGCGGGGGCGGGGAGACCCAGTACTTC.

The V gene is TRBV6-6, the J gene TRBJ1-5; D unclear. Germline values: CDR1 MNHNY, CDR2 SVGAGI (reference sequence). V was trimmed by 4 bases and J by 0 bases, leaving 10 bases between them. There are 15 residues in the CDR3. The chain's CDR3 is CASSLTDYSNQPQHF. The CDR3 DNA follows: TGTGCCAGCAGTTTGACGGACTATAGCAATCAGCCCCAGCATTTT.

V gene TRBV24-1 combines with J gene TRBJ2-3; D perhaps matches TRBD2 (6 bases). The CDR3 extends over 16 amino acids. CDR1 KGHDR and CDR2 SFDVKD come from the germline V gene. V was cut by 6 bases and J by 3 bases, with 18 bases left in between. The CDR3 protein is CATSTQTGEFTDTQYF. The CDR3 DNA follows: TGTGCCACCAGTACTCAGACGGGAGAATTTACAGATACGCAGTATTTT.